The 10 T cell receptor beta chains given below trace back to one sample, sequenced in a study of cytomegalovirus exposure and HLA in healthy donors. Primers: 60 Vbeta forward and 13 Jbeta reverse. Measured with immunoSEQ multiplex PCR; TCRdb has only the in-frame clones, and not every one. This sample has roughly 150,000 clones; roughly 73% occur once, and the top ten carry around 11%. The sample comprised PBMCs. The receptors originated from a young man in good health and CMV-seropositive.

V usage is TRBV5-1 and J usage is TRBJ2-5; the D is unclear. Trimming removed 0 bases at V and 5 bases at J, with 11 bases between. Germline CDR1 and CDR2: SGHRS and YFSETQ. This CDR3 is 14 amino acids long. The CDR3 bases are TGCGCCAGCAGCTTGGCCCTAGACGGCGAGACCCAGTACTTC. Its translation: CASSLALDGETQYF.

This clone has only one observation. The rearrangement joins TRBV6-4 to TRBJ2-3; unclear D gene. Germline V gene lookup returns CDR1 MRHNA and CDR2 SNTAGT. The V end was cut by 2 bases, the J end by 4 bases, with 10 bases between. The CDR3 runs to 14 residues. In nucleotides, the CDR3 is TGTGCCAGCAGTGACCGCGGCATCGCAGATACGCAGTATTTT. Its protein is CASSDRGIADTQYF.

The rearrangement joins TRBV7-6 to TRBJ2-7, with 8 bases identical to TRBD2. The CDR3 loop spans 15 amino acids. CDR1 and CDR2 from the germline V gene are SGHVS and FNYEAQ. After removal of 1 base from V and 2 bases from J, the junction contained 4 bases not matched to a gene. In DNA form, the CDR3 reads TGTGCCAGCAGCTTAGTAGACGGGAGGGCCTACGAGCAGTACTTC. Translated: CASSLVDGRAYEQYF.

This clone was recorded a few times. The chain joins TRBV29-1 to TRBJ1-4; TRBD1 might be the D (6 bases). The CDR3 runs 12 residues. CDR1 and CDR2 (germline): SQVTM, ANQGSEA. Trimming cost V 0 bases and J 15 bases, with 14 bases left between them. The CDR3: CSVEDNDRRVFF. The CDR3, as DNA: TGCAGCGTTGAAGATAACGACAGGCGAGTGTTTTTT.

This clone was found once. This chain uses TRBV28 with TRBJ1-2, with 10 nucleotides matching TRBD1. The CDR3 has 13 residues. After removal of 5 bases from V and 8 bases from J, the junction contained 5 bases not matched to a gene. In germline, CDR1 is MDHEN, CDR2 SYDVKM. The CDR3: CASSKDRGKGYTF. CDR3 nucleotide sequence: TGTGCCAGCAGTAAGGACAGGGGGAAGGGCTACACCTTC.

This chain joins TRBV28 and TRBJ2-5, with a possible D match to TRBD1 (5 bases). CDR3 size: 12 residues. The V gene lost 6 bases and the J gene lost 7 bases, with 12 bases spanning the gap. CDR1 and CDR2 from the germline V gene are MDHEN and SYDVKM. The CDR3 DNA is TGTGCCAGCAGGGAATTCCAGGGGACCCAGTACTTC. Translation: CASREFQGTQYF.

The chain carries TRBV6-6 and TRBJ2-3; no definite D call. With 7 bases removed from V and 2 bases from J, the gap between germline ends came to 16 bases. CDR3 length: 15 residues. The germline gives CDR1 MNHNY, CDR2 SVGAGI (reference sequence). The CDR3 coding sequence is TGTGCCAGCAAAGGAGTAAAGAGAAACACAGATACGCAGTATTTT. This sequence encodes CASKGVKRNTDTQYF.

The rearrangement joins TRBV2 to TRBJ2-2, with D tentatively TRBD1 (6 bases). Germline V lookup: CDR1 SNHLY, CDR2 FYNNEI. The CDR3 is 17 amino acids. The ends were cut back, 6 bases at V and 0 bases at J, with 17 bases in the middle. The CDR3 protein is CASRKKQGPTNTGELFF. The CDR3 DNA reads as TGTGCCAGCAGAAAAAAACAGGGCCCTACGAACACCGGGGAGCTGTTTTTT.

The chain joins TRBV27 to TRBJ2-1, with D tentatively TRBD2 (7 bases). CDR3 length: 17 residues. V lost 4 bases to trimming and J lost 7 bases, with 23 bases between them. CDR1 and CDR2 (germline): MNHEY, SMNVEV (reference sequence). The CDR3 is CASSSMLGGGGGNEQFF. In nucleotides, the CDR3 is TGTGCCAGCAGTTCTATGTTGGGGGGAGGGGGGGGGAATGAGCAGTTCTTC.

V usage is TRBV6-1 and J usage is TRBJ2-7; 12 bases match TRBD2. CDR3 size: 14 residues. CDR1 is MNHNS and CDR2 is SASEGT in the germline V gene. V lost 5 bases and J lost 3; bases outside the gene matches: 2. The CDR3 DNA reads TGTGCCAGCAGTAGACTAGCGGGAGACTACGAGCAGTACTTC. Encoded protein: CASSRLAGDYEQYF.